This T cell receptor (beta chain) was identified during a study of shared clonotypes between healthy human individuals. Overall study context: CD4 naive and memory got three plates each, CD8 naive two, CD8 memory one. Study outcomes and limitations: A generally larger estimated richness was seen in naive subsets than in memory subsets. When naive CD4 clonotypes were compared across a few donors, 4% to 6.5% were shared.

As to this clone: The antigen is not known.

J was trimmed by 5 bases and V by 5 bases; bases with no gene match: 12. CDR1 and CDR2 (germline): SGHAT, FQNNGV. The CDR3 length is 16 residues. Repertoires were generated with immunoSEQ multiplex PCR, while TCRdb's copy carries only in-frame clones and drops some. The sample has 2.3 million or so clones; more than 85% are singletons. The sequence derives from a man aged 18-30 years in good health. Some clones in this sample may be carry-over from other donors' samples. Sequencing was performed on naive CD4+ T cells from PBMCs. The subset is: CD45RA+ positively selected. The chain uses TRBV11-2 and TRBJ2-3, with TRBD2 identical over 8 bases. The CDR3 loop reads CASSPVAGGWLDTQYF. In nucleotides, the CDR3 is TGTGCCAGCAGCCCCGTGGCGGGAGGATGGTTAGATACGCAGTATTTT.